Here is one T cell receptor (beta chain) with its context. This record comes from a study of blood T cell repertoires in COVID-19. About the research overall: Both acute and convalescent COVID-19 samples were obtained from the United States, Italy and Spain. PBMCs, B-cell-depleted T cells, or T cells were the source of the cDNA or gDNA that made up the material.

Per germline, CDR1 GTSNPN and CDR2 SVGIG (reference sequence). CDR3 length equals 15 residues. Trimming took 5 bases from V and 7 from J; bases not matched to a gene: 14. Patients from Seattle were sampled longitudinally, starting during active infection. Original methodology: Amplification from reference gene primers served as the basis for estimated nucleated cell counts. The repertoire was sequenced with immunoSEQ multiplex PCR; TCRdb's copy has only in-frame clones and lacks some. The V and J calls and clone size were taken over from that table, and D and trimming were inferred from the DNA. The table records hundreds of thousands of clones, roughly 87% of them present only once.

The rearrangement links TRBV30 to TRBJ2-1; 7 nucleotides match TRBD1. The origin of this receptor is a man younger than 35 with COVID-19, enrolled during active disease. The sequenced material came from peripheral blood. CDR3 amino acids: CAWDRGHQGENEQFF. The CDR3 coding sequence is TGTGCCTGGGATAGGGGGCATCAGGGTGAGAATGAGCAGTTCTTC.